This T cell receptor (beta chain) was captured by sequencing in a study of blood T cell repertoires in COVID-19. Study context: From the United States, Italy and Spain came samples of acute and convalescent COVID-19. Sample material is recorded as cDNA or gDNA derived from T cells, B-cell-depleted T cells, or PBMCs.

CDR3 length equals 13 residues. Deletions cut 5 bases from V and 3 bases from J, with 11 bases between. The germline CDR1 and CDR2 sequences are MNHEY and SVGEGT. Original data processing: It was from reference gene primer amplification that nucleated cell counts were estimated. Sequencing used immunoSEQ multiplex PCR; TCRdb keeps in-frame clones, though not all of them. D and trimming come from the DNA, and the V and J calls and clone size come from that table. In the table there are some 290,000 clones, nearly 90% of which are singletons. Sequences were obtained from peripheral blood. The V gene is TRBV6-2 or TRBV6-3, the J gene TRBJ2-7, with unresolved D. This receptor was taken from a woman aged 40 to 50 with COVID-19, enrolled during active disease. The CDR3 region is CASSPNQNYEQYF. The CDR3 DNA sequence: TGTGCCAGCAGTCCCAATCAGAACTACGAGCAGTACTTC.